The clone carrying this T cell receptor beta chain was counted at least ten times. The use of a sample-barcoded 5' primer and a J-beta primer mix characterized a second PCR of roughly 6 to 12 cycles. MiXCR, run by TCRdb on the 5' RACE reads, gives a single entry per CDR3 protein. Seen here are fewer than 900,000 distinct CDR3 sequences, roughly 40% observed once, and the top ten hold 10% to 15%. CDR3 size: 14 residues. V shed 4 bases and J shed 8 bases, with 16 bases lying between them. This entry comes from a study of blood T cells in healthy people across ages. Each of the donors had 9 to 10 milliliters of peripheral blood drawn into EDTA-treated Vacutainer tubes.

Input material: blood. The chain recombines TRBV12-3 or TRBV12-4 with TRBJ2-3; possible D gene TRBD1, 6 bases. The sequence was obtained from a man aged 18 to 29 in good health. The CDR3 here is CASSSTPLGATQYF. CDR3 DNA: TGTGCCAGCAGTTCGACTCCGCTGGGGGCTACGCAGTATTTT.